These 26 T cell receptor beta chains were sequenced from one sample in a study of blood T cell repertoires in COVID-19. Only in-frame clones appear in the TCRdb table, and some are missing; sequencing was by immunoSEQ multiplex PCR. The sample records 280,000 or so clones, 85% to 90% being singletons. Sequencing was done on a sample of PBMCs or T cells enriched from blood (not recorded which). The receptor set was obtained from a woman aged 18-29 years with acute COVID-19.

Ten or more counts support this clone. This CDR3 reads CASSFGLAGGFDEQFF. CDR3 bases: TGTGCCAGCAGCTTTGGACTAGCGGGAGGGTTTGATGAGCAGTTCTTC. This chain connects TRBV7-9 to TRBJ2-1; 15 bases align to TRBD2. Germline lookup yields CDR1 SEHNR and CDR2 FQNEAQ (reference sequence). CDR3 size: 16 residues. J was trimmed by 8 bases and V by 3 bases; bases with no gene match: 5.

The J gene is TRBJ1-2, the V gene TRBV4-1; D gene ambiguous. Trimming removed 2 bases from V and 5 bases from J, with 12 bases in between. This CDR3 has 14 residues. The germline V gene has CDR1 MGHRA and CDR2 YSYEKL. CDR3 amino acids: CASSQQATSYGYTF. The CDR3 nucleotides are TGCGCCAGCAGCCAACAAGCTACGTCTTATGGCTACACCTTC.

The chain links TRBV6-5 to TRBJ1-6; TRBD1 matches at 7 bases. The trim removed 2 bases at V and 6 bases at J, leaving 4 bases unmatched. The germline gives CDR1 MNHEY, CDR2 SVGAGI. The CDR3 is made up of 15 amino acids. CDR3 amino acids: CASSYDRALNSPLHF. The CDR3 DNA reads TGTGCCAGCAGTTACGACAGGGCCCTTAATTCACCCCTCCACTTT.

This chain joins TRBV24-1 and TRBJ2-7; 7 bases agree with TRBD2. Per the germline V gene, CDR1 is KGHDR and CDR2 is SFDVKD. With V trimmed by 7 bases and J by 6 bases, 5 bases remained unmatched. The CDR3 loop spans 12 amino acids. The CDR3 nucleotides are TGTGCCACCAGGGGTACGGGGGGCGAGCAGTACTTC. Protein sequence: CATRGTGGEQYF.

The gene calls are TRBV9 and TRBJ1-2, with D unresolved. This CDR3 spans 14 amino acids. Germline lookup yields CDR1 SGDLS and CDR2 YYNGEE. V shed 4 bases and J shed 4 bases, with 14 bases lying between them. The CDR3 DNA sequence: TGTGCCAGCAGCCCCCGGCCAGGTACCTATGGCTACACCTTC. Protein sequence: CASSPRPGTYGYTF.

The V call is TRBV7-6, the J call TRBJ2-3; 7 bases are shared with TRBD2. The germline V gene has CDR1 SGHVS and CDR2 FNYEAQ. Trimming at V came to 5 bases and at J to 5 bases, leaving 16 bases not matched to a gene. The length of the CDR3 is 17 residues. CDR3 in DNA: TGTGCCAGCAGCCCAACCTGGGTGTGGGAGGGCCGAGATACGCAGTATTTT. It translates to CASSPTWVWEGRDTQYF.

The rearrangement joins TRBV18 to TRBJ1-3; D not resolved. The CDR3 contains 15 residues. V was shortened by 6 bases and J by 2 bases, with 14 bases between the two germline ends. Per germline, CDR1 KGHSH and CDR2 LQKENI. CDR3: CASSSSRGPGNTIYF. CDR3 DNA sequence: TGTGCCAGCTCCTCGAGCCGGGGTCCTGGAAACACCATATATTTT.

The chain carries TRBV27 and TRBJ1-2, with 9 nucleotides matching TRBD1. V trimming: 5 bases; J trimming: 3 bases; junction bases outside the gene matches: 16. The CDR3 contains 18 residues. Germline assignment: CDR1 MNHEY and CDR2 SMNVEV (reference sequence). CDR3 DNA sequence: TGTGCCAGCAGTACACATCCGCTCGGGGACAGGGAGTACTATGGCTACACCTTC. Amino acids: CASSTHPLGDREYYGYTF.

The J gene is TRBJ1-1, the V gene TRBV30; D possibly corresponds to TRBD1 (5 bases). The CDR3 totals 16 residues. The V gene's germline CDR1 is GTSNPN and CDR2 SVGIG (reference sequence). The germline V and J ends were trimmed by 1 base and 4 bases, with 19 bases remaining between them. The CDR3 is CAWSGGVGVIVTEAFF. The DNA for the CDR3 is TGTGCCTGGAGTGGGGGGGTAGGTGTGATTGTCACTGAAGCTTTCTTT.

This clone was observed a few times. The J gene is TRBJ1-1, the V gene TRBV3-1 (or the pseudogene TRBV3-2); D is unresolved. The CDR3 loop spans 12 amino acids. With 1 base removed from V and 5 bases from J, the gap between germline ends came to 5 bases. The germline CDR1 and CDR2 sequences are LGHDT and YNNKEL (reference sequence). The CDR3 here is CASSQVPTEAFF. The CDR3 DNA reads TGTGCCAGCAGCCAAGTTCCTACTGAAGCTTTCTTT.

The V call is TRBV7-9, the J call TRBJ2-1, with TRBD1 as a possible D gene (5 bases). The V gene lost 1 base and the J gene lost 8 bases, with 6 bases spanning the gap. Germline CDR1 is SEHNR and CDR2 is FQNEAQ (reference sequence). This CDR3 has 12 residues. CDR3 DNA sequence: TGTGCCAGCAGCTTAGGACAGTATGAGCAGTTCTTC. As protein: CASSLGQYEQFF.

This chain uses TRBV7-2 with TRBJ1-2; a possible D gene is TRBD1 (5 bases). The CDR3 runs to 14 residues. Germline lookup yields CDR1 SGHTA and CDR2 FQGNSA. The V end lost 1 base, the J end lost 4 bases, and 10 bases lay between the germline ends. In DNA form, the CDR3 reads TGTGCCAGCAGCTTAGTGGGGCCACGCTATGGCTACACCTTC. This sequence encodes CASSLVGPRYGYTF.

This chain joins TRBV5-1 and TRBJ2-7; 8 nucleotides align to TRBD2. V lost 7 bases and J lost 0; bases outside the gene matches: 9. The CDR3 consists of 15 residues. CDR1 is SGHRS, CDR2 YFSETQ, per germline. Written as DNA, the CDR3 is TGCGCCAGCGCAATACTAGCGGTTAGCTCCTACGAGCAGTACTTC. Translation gives CASAILAVSSYEQYF. The full variable domain, its missing parts supplied by reference TRBV5-1 and TRBJ2-7, is KAGVTQTPRYLIKTRGQQVTLSCSPISGHRSVSWYQQTPGQGLQFLFEYFSETQRNKGNFPGRFSGRQFSNSRSEMNVSTLELGDSALYLCASAILAVSSYEQYFGPGTRLTVT.

The chain recombines TRBV7-2 with TRBJ2-7; the D is unclear. CDR1 is SGHTA, CDR2 FQGNSA, per germline. Deletions cut 6 bases from V and 2 bases from J, with 14 bases between. The CDR3 length is 14 residues. CDR3 nucleotides: TGTGCCAGCAGATCCCCAACTGAGCCCTACGAGCAGTACTTC. As protein: CASRSPTEPYEQYF. The full variable domain, with the rest looked up from reference TRBV7-2 and TRBJ2-7, is GAGVSQSPSNKVTEKGKDVELRCDPISGHTALYWYRQSLGQGLEFLIYFQGNSAPDKSGLPSDRFSAERTGGSVSTLTIQRTQQEDSAVYLCASRSPTEPYEQYFGPGTRLTVT.

V gene TRBV6-7 combines with J gene TRBJ2-3, with 12 bases lining up with TRBD2. TRBV6-7 is reported as an ORF; its role is uncertain. V was clipped by 9 bases and J by 4 bases; unmatched bases: 14. The CDR3 sequence is 17 residues long. The CDR3 region is CARLTGLAGTVPDTQYF. The CDR3 DNA reads TGTGCCAGGTTGACTGGACTAGCGGGAACTGTCCCAGATACGCAGTATTTT.

This chain uses TRBV28 with TRBJ1-1, with a weak D call TRBD1 (6 bases). With 7 bases removed from V and 1 base from J, the gap between germline ends came to 19 bases. The CDR3 extends over 16 amino acids. The germline gives CDR1 MDHEN, CDR2 SYDVKM. The CDR3 loop reads CASTYPLTGTNTEAFF. In nucleotides, the CDR3 is TGTGCCAGCACATATCCCCTGACAGGAACGAACACTGAAGCTTTCTTT.

The chain uses TRBV30 and TRBJ1-5; 7 bases are shared with TRBD1. This CDR3 has 14 residues. V lost 5 bases to trimming and J lost 4 bases; unmatched junction nucleotides: 8. The germline gives CDR1 GTSNPN, CDR2 SVGIG (reference sequence). The CDR3 sequence: CAWGLPGGNQPQHF. The CDR3 DNA sequence: TGTGCCTGGGGTCTGCCAGGGGGGAATCAGCCCCAGCATTTT. Based on the CDR3 plus reference TRBV30 and TRBJ1-5, the full variable domain is SQTIHQWPATLVQPVGSPLSLECTVEGTSNPNLYWYRQAAGRGLQLLFYSVGIGQISSEVPQNLSASRPQDRQFILSSKKLLLSDSGFYLCAWGLPGGNQPQHFGDGTRLSIL.

J is TRBJ1-5 and V is TRBV10-1; D is uncertain. Germline lookup yields CDR1 WNHNN and CDR2 SYGVQD (reference sequence). The CDR3 has 13 residues. V was clipped by 3 bases and J by 5 bases, with 8 bases between them. CDR3 residues: CASSDTEDQPQHF. The CDR3 DNA reads as TGCGCCAGCAGTGATACGGAGGATCAGCCCCAGCATTTT.

The chain couples TRBV6-6 to TRBJ2-7; possible D gene TRBD2, 5 bases. The V and J ends lost 8 bases and 0 bases respectively, with 8 bases between them. Germline V gene sequence: CDR1 MNHNY, CDR2 SVGAGI (reference sequence). This CDR3 spans 12 amino acids. The CDR3 region is CASGEFSYEQYF. CDR3 nucleotides: TGTGCCAGCGGGGAGTTCTCCTACGAGCAGTACTTC.

This chain joins TRBV28 and TRBJ1-3; TRBD1 is a possible D gene (6 bases). The CDR3 length is 15 residues. Trimming removed 8 bases at V and 4 bases at J, with 18 bases between. CDR1 and CDR2 from the germline V gene are MDHEN and SYDVKM. The CDR3 bases are TGTGCCAGCTCCCTGGCAGGGGAATCCGGAAACACCATATATTTT. This encodes CASSLAGESGNTIYF.

The gene calls are TRBV24-1 and TRBJ2-1; the match to TRBD1 covers 7 bases. After removal of 2 bases from V and 5 bases from J, the junction contained 5 bases not matched to a gene. The germline gives CDR1 KGHDR, CDR2 SFDVKD. The CDR3 sequence is 15 residues long. CDR3 sequence: CATSDYRDSNNEQFF. In nucleotides, the CDR3 is TGTGCCACCAGTGATTACCGGGACAGCAACAATGAGCAGTTCTTC.

This clone showed up just a few times. CDR3 amino acids: CASINRDRDFSYEQYF. The CDR3 nucleotides read TGTGCCAGCATAAACCGGGACAGGGACTTCTCCTACGAGCAGTACTTC. The chain is built from TRBV6-6 and TRBJ2-7, with TRBD1 matching 9 bases. The CDR3 contains 16 residues. J was trimmed by 0 bases and V by 7 bases; bases with no gene match: 10. Germline CDR1 is MNHNY and CDR2 is SVGAGI (reference sequence).

J is TRBJ2-1 and V is TRBV7-2; no definite D call. The CDR3 consists of 15 residues. Germline V gene data show CDR1 as SGHTA and CDR2 as FQGNSA. V was clipped by 1 base and J by 2 bases, with 9 bases between them. The CDR3 DNA sequence: TGTGCCAGCAGCTTAGTGGGCTTCCCCTACAATGAGCAGTTCTTC. It codes for CASSLVGFPYNEQFF.

The genes are TRBV18 and TRBJ1-5, with D hard to call. V lost 5 bases and J 0 bases, leaving 5 bases between the germline ends. The CDR3 runs 13 residues. Germline V gene data show CDR1 as KGHSH and CDR2 as LQKENI. The CDR3: CASSNYSNQPQHF. The CDR3 coding sequence is TGTGCCAGCTCAAACTATAGCAATCAGCCCCAGCATTTT.

This clone came up many times. The chain joins TRBV29-1 to TRBJ2-3, with 7 positions matching TRBD2. CDR1 is SQVTM, CDR2 ANQGSEA, per germline. V was clipped by 8 bases and J by 4 bases; unmatched bases: 12. The CDR3 contains 14 residues. CDR3 DNA: TGCAGCTTCCTCCAGGGAGGGGAGGCAGATACGCAGTATTTT. It specifies CSFLQGGEADTQYF.

CDR3 amino acids: CAISVGTSGSIYEQYF. The CDR3 nucleotides read TGTGCCATCAGCGTCGGGACTAGCGGGAGTATCTACGAGCAGTACTTC. The V call is TRBV10-3, the J call TRBJ2-7; 14 nucleotides line up with TRBD2. Trimming cost V 6 bases and J 3 bases; bases outside gene matches: 7. This CDR3 is 16 amino acids long. Germline V gives CDR1 ENHRY, CDR2 SYGVKD.